These 18 T cell receptor beta chains came from one sample sequenced in a study of blood T cell repertoires in COVID-19 (dated by TCRdb to about 2020). Libraries were made using the immunoSEQ multiplex PCR assay. TCRdb took over this immuneACCESS table, retaining in-frame rearrangements with V and J assigned. Such tables are incomplete; in checked studies, under half of the missing clones stem from an unresolved V gene, and the remainder is unexplained. The sample table shows some 490,000 clones, and approximately 85% are seen once. The top ten clones comprise approximately 3% of the sample. The source material was peripheral blood. These receptors came from a human donor in a cohort sampled during active COVID-19.

The chain joins TRBV7-2 to TRBJ2-7; TRBD2 aligns across 9 bases. The ends lost 4 bases at V and 6 bases at J; junction bases unmatched: 13. The CDR3 runs 16 residues. Germline CDR1 and CDR2: SGHTA and FQGNSA. The CDR3 DNA reads TGTGCCAGCAGCTCGACGACTAGCGGCCTCTTTGGCGAGCAGTACTTC. This translates into CASSSTTSGLFGEQYF.

V is TRBV19 and J is TRBJ2-4, with 11 bases identical to TRBD1. CDR1 is LNHDA, CDR2 SQIVND, per germline (reference sequence). Losses at the gene ends were 3 bases for V and 1 base for J; bases not matched to a gene: 8. The CDR3 is made up of 18 amino acids. The CDR3 nucleotides read TGTGCCAGTAGTATTAGGACAGGGGGCTCCGACGCCAAAAACATTCAGTACTTC. Translated: CASSIRTGGSDAKNIQYF.

The genes are TRBV12-5 and TRBJ2-7; D possibly corresponds to TRBD2 (6 bases). The V and J ends lost 2 bases and 7 bases respectively, with 18 bases between them. Germline V gene data show CDR1 as LGHNT and CDR2 as FRNRAP. CDR3 size: 15 residues. The CDR3 is CASGLNRPLRGEQYF. The CDR3 DNA follows: TGTGCTAGTGGTTTGAACAGGCCACTTCGGGGGGAGCAGTACTTC.

The chain combines TRBV2 with TRBJ2-5; D gene uncertain. From germline, CDR1 is SNHLY and CDR2 FYNNEI. The CDR3 has 14 residues. V was shortened by 3 bases and J by 2 bases, with 10 bases between the two germline ends. In DNA, the CDR3 is TGTGCCAGCAGTGAGATAACAGTTCAAGAGACCCAGTACTTC. Protein product: CASSEITVQETQYF.

This rearrangement joins TRBV7-9 to TRBJ1-2, with D maybe TRBD1 (5 bases). Germline-derived CDR1 and CDR2 are SEHNR and FQNEAQ (reference sequence). The CDR3 is made up of 14 amino acids. The V gene lost 5 bases and the J gene lost 0 bases, with 10 bases spanning the gap. The CDR3 DNA is TGTGCCAGCAGCCCAGGGATTGCTAACTATGGCTACACCTTC. It codes for CASSPGIANYGYTF.

This clone has a single count. The chain links TRBV5-1 to TRBJ1-1; perhaps TRBD1 as D (6 bases). The CDR3 consists of 12 residues. V was pared by 1 base and J by 8 bases, with 9 bases between. The germline CDR1 and CDR2 sequences are SGHRS and YFSETQ. DNA for the CDR3: TGCGCCAGCAGCTTGTCCGGACAGGAAGCTTTCTTT. It specifies CASSLSGQEAFF.

The rearrangement joins TRBV19 to TRBJ2-3; D is perhaps TRBD1 (8 bases). Trimming cost V 6 bases and J 2 bases, with 18 bases left between them. The germline V gene has CDR1 LNHDA and CDR2 SQIVND (reference sequence). The CDR3 is 16 residues long. CDR3 nucleotides: TGTGCCAGTAGGACAAGCGGGACAGGTCTCACAGATACGCAGTATTTT. It specifies CASRTSGTGLTDTQYF.

The chain recombines TRBV25-1 with TRBJ1-2, with 8 bases lining up with TRBD1. Unmatched junction bases numbered 6, after V lost 6 bases and J lost 6 bases. This CDR3 comprises 13 residues. Germline loops: CDR1 MGHDK, CDR2 SYGVNS. The DNA of the CDR3 is TGTGCCAGCAGACCGGGACAGGCAAATGGCTACACCTTC. It codes for CASRPGQANGYTF.

This clone was counted a single time. This rearrangement joins TRBV28 to TRBJ2-7, with 11 bases aligning to TRBD1. Germline V lookup: CDR1 MDHEN, CDR2 SYDVKM. Unmatched junction bases numbered 9, after V lost 5 bases and J lost 6 bases. CDR3 size: 15 residues. CDR3 loop: CASSTTGTGGGEQYF. The CDR3 DNA follows: TGTGCCAGCAGTACCACCGGGACAGGGGGGGGCGAGCAGTACTTC.

The rearrangement joins TRBV9 to TRBJ1-3; D is ambiguous. V was pared by 2 bases and J by 0 bases, with 9 bases between. Germline values: CDR1 SGDLS, CDR2 YYNGEE. This CDR3 spans 15 amino acids. In DNA, the CDR3 is TGTGCCAGCAGCGTGCACAGCAGCTCTGGAAACACCATATATTTT. Its protein product is CASSVHSSSGNTIYF.

CDR3 loop: CASSEAYDGGGFQETQYF. Here the CDR3 DNA reads TGTGCCAGCAGTGAAGCTTATGACGGGGGTGGGTTCCAAGAGACCCAGTACTTC. The chain has TRBV2 and TRBJ2-5; D is perhaps TRBD2 (6 bases). V was cut by 0 bases and J by 1 base, with 18 bases left in between. The CDR3 runs to 18 residues. CDR1 is SNHLY, CDR2 FYNNEI, per germline.

The V gene is TRBV2, the J gene TRBJ2-2, with 7 bases that match TRBD2. The CDR3 runs 15 residues. The V gene end was trimmed by 4 bases and the J gene end by 0 bases; junction bases not matched to a gene: 2. Germline CDR1 SNHLY, CDR2 FYNNEI. CDR3 nucleotides: TGTGCCAGCAGTGTCGCGGGGGCGAACACCGGGGAGCTGTTTTTT. This codes for CASSVAGANTGELFF.

V is TRBV27 and J is TRBJ1-2, with D unresolved. Germline CDR1 is MNHEY and CDR2 is SMNVEV (reference sequence). This CDR3 has 15 residues. V was clipped by 5 bases and J by 4 bases, with 17 bases between them. Written as DNA, the CDR3 is TGTGCCAGCAGTCGCCGGGATAGAACACCCTATGGCTACACCTTC. Translated: CASSRRDRTPYGYTF.

Only a few counts were recorded for this clone. This rearrangement joins TRBV7-2 to TRBJ1-2; TRBD1 aligns across 7 bases. Germline values: CDR1 SGHTA, CDR2 FQGNSA. The length of the CDR3 is 16 residues. J was trimmed by 0 bases and V by 5 bases; bases with no gene match: 9. In nucleotides, the CDR3 is TGTGCCAGCAGCCCACCGGGACAGCCTACTAACTATGGCTACACCTTC. Residues: CASSPPGQPTNYGYTF.

The chain combines TRBV3-1 (or the pseudogene TRBV3-2) with TRBJ1-2; D gene unclear. This CDR3 contains 17 residues. Germline-derived CDR1 and CDR2 are LGHDT and YNNKEL (reference sequence). Trimming took off 1 base at V and 4 bases at J, with 19 bases between the two ends. The CDR3 DNA is TGTGCCAGCAGCCAAGGATTAGGTCAAGGAGTCGGCTATGGCTACACCTTC. It encodes CASSQGLGQGVGYGYTF.

This clone was recorded a few times. The V call is TRBV5-1, the J call TRBJ2-7; tentatively, D is TRBD1 (6 bases). Germline CDR1 SGHRS, CDR2 YFSETQ. The V and J ends lost 0 bases and 2 bases respectively, with 15 bases between them. The CDR3 is 16 amino acids. The CDR3 DNA follows: TGCGCCAGCAGCTTGGGGATATCCAGGGGTCCCTACGAGCAGTACTTC. It is translated as CASSLGISRGPYEQYF.

V is TRBV5-1 and J is TRBJ1-2; D is possibly TRBD1 (6 bases). CDR1 and CDR2 (germline): SGHRS, YFSETQ. The CDR3 is 14 amino acids. Trimming left V 4 bases short and J 4 bases short, with 14 bases between. The DNA for the CDR3 is TGCGCCAGCAGCGGGGGGGGCCCCCTCTATGGCTACACCTTC. This encodes CASSGGGPLYGYTF.

V is TRBV28 and J is TRBJ1-1; D is unclear. Germline V gene lookup returns CDR1 MDHEN and CDR2 SYDVKM. The CDR3 loop spans 11 amino acids. Trimming left V 5 bases short and J 5 bases short, with 6 bases between. The CDR3 region has the DNA TGTGCCAGCAGTACCGAGACTGAAGCTTTCTTT. It codes for CASSTETEAFF.